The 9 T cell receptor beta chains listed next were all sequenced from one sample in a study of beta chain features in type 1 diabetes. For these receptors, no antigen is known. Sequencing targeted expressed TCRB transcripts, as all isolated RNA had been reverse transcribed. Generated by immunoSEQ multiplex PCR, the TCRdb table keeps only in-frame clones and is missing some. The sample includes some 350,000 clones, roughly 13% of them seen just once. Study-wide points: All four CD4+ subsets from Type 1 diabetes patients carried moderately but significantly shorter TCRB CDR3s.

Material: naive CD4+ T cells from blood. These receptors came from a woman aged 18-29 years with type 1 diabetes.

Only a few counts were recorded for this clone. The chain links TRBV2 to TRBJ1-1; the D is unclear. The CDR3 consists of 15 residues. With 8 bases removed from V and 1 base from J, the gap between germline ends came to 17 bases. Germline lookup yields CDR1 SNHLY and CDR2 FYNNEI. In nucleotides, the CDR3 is TGTGCCAGCTCCACGGTAGGCAGGTCGAACACTGAAGCTTTCTTT. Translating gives CASSTVGRSNTEAFF.

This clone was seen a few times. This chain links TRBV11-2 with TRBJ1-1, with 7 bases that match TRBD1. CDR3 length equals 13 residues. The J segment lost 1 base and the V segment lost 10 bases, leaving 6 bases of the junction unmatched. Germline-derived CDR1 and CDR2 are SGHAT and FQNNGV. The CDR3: CATSGTENTEAFF. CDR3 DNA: TGTGCCACCTCCGGGACAGAGAACACTGAAGCTTTCTTT.

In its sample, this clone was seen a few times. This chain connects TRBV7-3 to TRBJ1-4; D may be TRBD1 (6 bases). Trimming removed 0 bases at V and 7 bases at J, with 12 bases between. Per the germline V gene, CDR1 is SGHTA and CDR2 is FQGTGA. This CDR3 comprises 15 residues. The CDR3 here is CASSLTTGSGEKLFF. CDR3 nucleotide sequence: TGTGCCAGCAGCTTAACGACAGGTTCTGGTGAAAAACTGTTTTTT.

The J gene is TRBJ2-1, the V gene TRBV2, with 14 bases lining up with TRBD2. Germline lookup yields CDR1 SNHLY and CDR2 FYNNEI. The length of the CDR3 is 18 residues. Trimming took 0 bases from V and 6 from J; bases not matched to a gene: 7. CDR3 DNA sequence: TGTGCCAGCAGTGAAGCCGGGACTAGCGGGAGTTCCCCCAATGAGCAGTTCTTC. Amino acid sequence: CASSEAGTSGSSPNEQFF. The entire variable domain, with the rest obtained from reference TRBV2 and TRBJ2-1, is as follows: EPEVTQTPSHQVTQMGQEVILRCVPISNHLYFYWYRQILGQKVEFLVSFYNNEISEKSEIFDDQFSVERPDGSNFTLKIRSTKLEDSAMYFCASSEAGTSGSSPNEQFFGPGTRLTVL.

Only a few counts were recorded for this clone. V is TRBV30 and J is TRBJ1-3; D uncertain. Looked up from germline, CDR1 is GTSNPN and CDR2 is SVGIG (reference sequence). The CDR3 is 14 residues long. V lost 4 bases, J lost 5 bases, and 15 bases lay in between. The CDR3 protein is CAWKLMRPRNTIYF. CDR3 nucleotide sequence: TGTGCCTGGAAACTGATGAGGCCCCGAAACACCATATATTTT. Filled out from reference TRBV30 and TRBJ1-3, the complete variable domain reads SQTIHQWPATLVQPVGSPLSLECTVEGTSNPNLYWYRQAAGRGLQLLFYSVGIGQISSEVPQNLSASRPQDRQFILSSKKLLLSDSGFYLCAWKLMRPRNTIYFGEGSWLTVV.

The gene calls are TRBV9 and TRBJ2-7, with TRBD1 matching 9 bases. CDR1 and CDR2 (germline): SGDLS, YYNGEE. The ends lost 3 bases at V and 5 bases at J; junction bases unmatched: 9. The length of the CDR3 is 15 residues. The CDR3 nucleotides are TGTGCCAGCAGCGCCTCCGGGACAGGGTTCCACGAGCAGTACTTC. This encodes CASSASGTGFHEQYF. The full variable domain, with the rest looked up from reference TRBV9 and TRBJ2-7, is DSGVTQTPKHLITATGQRVTLRCSPRSGDLSVYWYQQSLDQGLQFLIQYYNGEERAKGNILERFSAQQFPDLHSELNLSSLELGDSALYFCASSASGTGFHEQYFGPGTRLTVT.

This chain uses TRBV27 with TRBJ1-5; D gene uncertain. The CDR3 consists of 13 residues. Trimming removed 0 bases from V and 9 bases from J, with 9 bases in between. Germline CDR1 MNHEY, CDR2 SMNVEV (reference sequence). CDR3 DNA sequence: TGTGCCAGCAGTTTATCAGGGAGACGGCCCCAGCATTTT. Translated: CASSLSGRRPQHF.

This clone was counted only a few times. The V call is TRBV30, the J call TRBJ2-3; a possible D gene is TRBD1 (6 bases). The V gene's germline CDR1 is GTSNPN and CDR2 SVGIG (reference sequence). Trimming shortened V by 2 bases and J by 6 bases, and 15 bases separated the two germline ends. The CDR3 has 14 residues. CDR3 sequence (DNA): TGTGCCTGGAGTTATAACAGGGCGAGGGATACGCAGTATTTT. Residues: CAWSYNRARDTQYF. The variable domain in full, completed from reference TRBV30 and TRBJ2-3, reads SQTIHQWPATLVQPVGSPLSLECTVEGTSNPNLYWYRQAAGRGLQLLFYSVGIGQISSEVPQNLSASRPQDRQFILSSKKLLLSDSGFYLCAWSYNRARDTQYFGPGTRLTVL.

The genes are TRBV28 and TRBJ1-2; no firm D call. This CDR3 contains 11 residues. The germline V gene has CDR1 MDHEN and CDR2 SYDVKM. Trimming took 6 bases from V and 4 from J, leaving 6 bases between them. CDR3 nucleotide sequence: TGTGCCAGCAGGAACAGCTATGGCTACACCTTC. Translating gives CASRNSYGYTF.